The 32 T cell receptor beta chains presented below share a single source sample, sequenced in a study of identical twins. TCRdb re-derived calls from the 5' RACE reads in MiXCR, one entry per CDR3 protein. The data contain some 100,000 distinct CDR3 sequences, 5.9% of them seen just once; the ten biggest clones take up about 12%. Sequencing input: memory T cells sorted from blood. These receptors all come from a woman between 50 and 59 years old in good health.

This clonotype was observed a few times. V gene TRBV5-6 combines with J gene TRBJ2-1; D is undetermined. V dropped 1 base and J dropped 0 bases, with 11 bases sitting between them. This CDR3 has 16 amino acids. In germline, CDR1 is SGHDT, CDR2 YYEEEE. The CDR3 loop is CASSLYRGSSYNEQFF. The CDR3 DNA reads TGTGCCAGCAGCTTGTATCGCGGCTCCTCCTACAATGAGCAGTTCTTC.

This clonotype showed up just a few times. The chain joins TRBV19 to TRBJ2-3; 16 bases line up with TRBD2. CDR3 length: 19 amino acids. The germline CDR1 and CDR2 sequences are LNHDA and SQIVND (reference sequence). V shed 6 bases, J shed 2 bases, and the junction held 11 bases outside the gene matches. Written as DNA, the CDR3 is TGTGCCAGTAGCTTGACCTCCGGGACTAGCGGGAGGGACACAGATACGCAGTATTTT. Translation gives CASSLTSGTSGRDTDTQYF.

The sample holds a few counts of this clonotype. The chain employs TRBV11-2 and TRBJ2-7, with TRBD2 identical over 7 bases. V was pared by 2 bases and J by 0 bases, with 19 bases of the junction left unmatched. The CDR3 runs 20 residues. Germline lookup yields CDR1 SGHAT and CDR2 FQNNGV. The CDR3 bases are TGTGCCAGCAGCTTATCCCCGACCTTTCTTGCGGGGGAGGGCTCCTACGAGCAGTACGTC. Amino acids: CASSLSPTFLAGEGSYEQYV.

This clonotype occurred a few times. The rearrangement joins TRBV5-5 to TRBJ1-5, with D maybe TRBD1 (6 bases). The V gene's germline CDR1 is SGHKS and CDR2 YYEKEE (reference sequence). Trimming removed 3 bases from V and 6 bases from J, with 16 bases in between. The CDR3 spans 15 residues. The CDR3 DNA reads TGTGCCAGCAGCTGGGGGCCCTTGGTCAGTCAGCCCCAGCATTTT. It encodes CASSWGPLVSQPQHF.

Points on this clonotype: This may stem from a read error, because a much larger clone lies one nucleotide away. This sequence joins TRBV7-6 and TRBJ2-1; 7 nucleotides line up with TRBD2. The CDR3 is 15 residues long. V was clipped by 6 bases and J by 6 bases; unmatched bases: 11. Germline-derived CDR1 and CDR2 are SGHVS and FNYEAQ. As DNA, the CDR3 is TGTGCCAGCAGACCTAGAGCGGGACCACCCAATGAGCAGTTCTTC. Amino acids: CASRPRAGPPNEQFF.

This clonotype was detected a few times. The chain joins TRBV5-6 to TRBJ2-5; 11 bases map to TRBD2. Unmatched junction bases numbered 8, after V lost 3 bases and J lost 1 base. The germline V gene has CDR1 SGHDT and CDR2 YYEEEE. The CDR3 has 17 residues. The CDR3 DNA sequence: TGTGCCAGCAGCTCCAAATGGACTAGCGGGTCCCAAGAGACCCAGTACTTC. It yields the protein CASSSKWTSGSQETQYF.

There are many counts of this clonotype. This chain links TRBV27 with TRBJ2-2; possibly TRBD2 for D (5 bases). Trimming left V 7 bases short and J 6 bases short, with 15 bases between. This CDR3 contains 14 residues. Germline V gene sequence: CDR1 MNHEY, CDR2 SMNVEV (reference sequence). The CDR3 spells CASTRGPFAGELFF. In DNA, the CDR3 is TGTGCCAGCACCCGAGGGCCGTTTGCCGGGGAGCTGTTTTTT.

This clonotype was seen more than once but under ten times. As DNA, the CDR3 is TGTGCCAGCAGCTTAGCCGGGTCGGGGACCCAGTACTTC. It encodes CASSLAGSGTQYF. The chain recombines TRBV7-8 with TRBJ2-5; no clear D gene. V was shortened by 0 bases and J by 7 bases, with 9 bases between the two germline ends. CDR3 size: 13 residues. Germline CDR1 is SGHVS and CDR2 is FQNEAQ.

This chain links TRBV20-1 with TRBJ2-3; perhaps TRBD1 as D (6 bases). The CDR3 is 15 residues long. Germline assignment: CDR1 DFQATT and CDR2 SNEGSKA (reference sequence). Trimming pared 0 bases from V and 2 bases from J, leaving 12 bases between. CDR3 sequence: CSAREQGRVTDTQYF. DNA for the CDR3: TGCAGTGCTAGAGAACAGGGCCGAGTCACAGATACGCAGTATTTT.

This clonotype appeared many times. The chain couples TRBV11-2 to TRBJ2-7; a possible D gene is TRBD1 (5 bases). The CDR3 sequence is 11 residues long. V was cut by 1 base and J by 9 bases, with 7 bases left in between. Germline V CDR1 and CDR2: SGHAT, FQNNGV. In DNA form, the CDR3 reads TGTGCCAGCAGCTTAGGGGGCTTGCAGTACTTC. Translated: CASSLGGLQYF.

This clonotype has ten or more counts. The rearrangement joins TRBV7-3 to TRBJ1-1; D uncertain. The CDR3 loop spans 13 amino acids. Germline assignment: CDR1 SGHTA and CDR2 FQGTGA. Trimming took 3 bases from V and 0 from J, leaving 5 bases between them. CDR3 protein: CASSFGLNTEAFF. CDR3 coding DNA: TGTGCCAGCAGCTTCGGCTTGAACACTGAAGCTTTCTTT. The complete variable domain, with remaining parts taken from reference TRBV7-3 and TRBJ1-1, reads GAGVSQTPSNKVTEKGKYVELRCDPISGHTALYWYRQSLGQGPEFLIYFQGTGAADDSGLPNDRFFAVRPEGSVSTLKIQRTERGDSAVYLCASSFGLNTEAFFGQGTRLTVV.

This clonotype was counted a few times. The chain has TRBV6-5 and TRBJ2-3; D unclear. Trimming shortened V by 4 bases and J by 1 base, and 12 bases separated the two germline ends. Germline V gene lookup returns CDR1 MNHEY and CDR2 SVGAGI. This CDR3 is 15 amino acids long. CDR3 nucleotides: TGTGCCAGCAGTTTCACCCGGGTTCGCACAGATACGCAGTATTTT. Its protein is CASSFTRVRTDTQYF.

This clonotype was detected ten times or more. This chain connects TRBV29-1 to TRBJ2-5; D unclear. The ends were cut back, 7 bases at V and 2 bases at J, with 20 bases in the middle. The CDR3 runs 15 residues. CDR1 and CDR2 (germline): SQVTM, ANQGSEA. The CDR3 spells CSAIPSERSQETQYF. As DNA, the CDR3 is TGCAGCGCAATACCCTCAGAAAGGAGTCAAGAGACCCAGTACTTC.

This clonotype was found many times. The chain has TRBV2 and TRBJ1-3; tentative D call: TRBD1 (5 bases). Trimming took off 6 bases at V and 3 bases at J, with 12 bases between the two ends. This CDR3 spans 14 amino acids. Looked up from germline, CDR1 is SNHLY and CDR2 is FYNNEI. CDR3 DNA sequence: TGTGCCAGCAGCCAGGGTGCGGATGGAAACACCATATATTTT. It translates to CASSQGADGNTIYF.

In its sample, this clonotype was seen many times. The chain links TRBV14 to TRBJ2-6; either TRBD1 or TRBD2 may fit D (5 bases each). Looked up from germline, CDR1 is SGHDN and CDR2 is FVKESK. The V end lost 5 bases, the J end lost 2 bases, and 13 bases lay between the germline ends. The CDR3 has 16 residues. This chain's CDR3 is CASSLPQGPGANVLTF. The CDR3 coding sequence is TGTGCCAGCAGCTTACCTCAGGGACCTGGGGCCAACGTCCTGACTTTC.

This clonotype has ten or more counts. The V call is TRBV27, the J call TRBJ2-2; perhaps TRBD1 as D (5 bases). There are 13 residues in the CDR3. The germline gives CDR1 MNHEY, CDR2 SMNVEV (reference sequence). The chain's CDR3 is CGVLTANTGELFF. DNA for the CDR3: TGTGGAGTTTTGACAGCGAACACCGGGGAGCTGTTTTTT.

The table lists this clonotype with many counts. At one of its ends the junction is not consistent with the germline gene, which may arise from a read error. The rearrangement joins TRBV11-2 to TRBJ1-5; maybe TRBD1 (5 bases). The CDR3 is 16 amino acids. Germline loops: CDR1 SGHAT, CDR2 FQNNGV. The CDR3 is CASILPRDGGPQPQHF. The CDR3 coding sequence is TGTGCCAGCATCTTACCCCGGGACGGAGGCCCTCAGCCCCAGCATTTT.

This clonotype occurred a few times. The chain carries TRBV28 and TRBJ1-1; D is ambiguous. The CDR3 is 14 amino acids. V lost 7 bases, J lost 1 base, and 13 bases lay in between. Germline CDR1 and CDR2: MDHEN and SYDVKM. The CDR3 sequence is CASTLLKGNTEAFF. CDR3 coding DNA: TGTGCCAGCACCTTACTAAAGGGGAACACTGAAGCTTTCTTT.

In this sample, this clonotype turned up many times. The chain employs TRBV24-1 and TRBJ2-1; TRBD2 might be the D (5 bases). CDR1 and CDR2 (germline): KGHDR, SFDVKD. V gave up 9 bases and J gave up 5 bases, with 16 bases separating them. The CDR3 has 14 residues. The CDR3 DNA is TGTGCCACCCAAGGAGGTACTCGAAACAATGAGCAGTTCTTC. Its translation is CATQGGTRNNEQFF.

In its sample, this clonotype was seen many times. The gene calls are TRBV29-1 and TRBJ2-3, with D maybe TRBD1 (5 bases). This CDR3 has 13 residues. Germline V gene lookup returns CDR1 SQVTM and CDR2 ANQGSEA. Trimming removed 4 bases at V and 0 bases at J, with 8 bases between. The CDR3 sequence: CSVVSGSTDTQYF. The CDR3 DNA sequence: TGCAGCGTTGTTTCAGGGAGCACAGATACGCAGTATTTT.

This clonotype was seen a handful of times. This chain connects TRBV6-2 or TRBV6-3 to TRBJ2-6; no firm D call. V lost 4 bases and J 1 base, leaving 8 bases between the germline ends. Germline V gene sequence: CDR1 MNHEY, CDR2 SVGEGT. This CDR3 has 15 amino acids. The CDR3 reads CASSLTQSGANVLTF. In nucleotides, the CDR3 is TGTGCCAGCAGTTTAACACAGTCTGGGGCCAACGTCCTGACTTTC.

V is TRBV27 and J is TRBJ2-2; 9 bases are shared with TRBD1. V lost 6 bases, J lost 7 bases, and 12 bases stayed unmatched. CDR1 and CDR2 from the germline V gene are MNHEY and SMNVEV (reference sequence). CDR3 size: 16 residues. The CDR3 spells CASSRGGTGKFGELFF. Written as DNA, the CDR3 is TGTGCCAGCAGCCGGGGTGGGACAGGGAAATTCGGGGAGCTGTTTTTT.

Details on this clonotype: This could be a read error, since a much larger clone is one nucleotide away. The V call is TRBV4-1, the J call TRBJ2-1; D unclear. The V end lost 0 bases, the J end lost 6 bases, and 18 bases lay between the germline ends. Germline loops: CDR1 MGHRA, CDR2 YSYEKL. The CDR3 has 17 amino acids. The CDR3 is CASSQDSPPAHFNEQFF. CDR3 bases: TGCGCCAGCAGCCAAGATTCCCCACCTGCCCACTTCAATGAGCAGTTCTTC.

DNA of the CDR3: TGTGCCAGCACTCGAAGGCAGGAGTCCTACGAGCAGTACTTC. Translated: CASTRRQESYEQYF. The J gene is TRBJ2-7, the V gene TRBV9, with D uncertain. The CDR3 has 14 amino acids. Trimming removed 6 bases at V and 1 base at J, with 14 bases between. Per germline, CDR1 SGDLS and CDR2 YYNGEE. Combining the CDR3 with reference TRBV9 and TRBJ2-7 gives the whole variable domain DSGVTQTPKHLITATGQRVTLRCSPRSGDLSVYWYQQSLDQGLQFLIQYYNGEERAKGNILERFSAQQFPDLHSELNLSSLELGDSALYFCASTRRQESYEQYFGPGTRLTVT.

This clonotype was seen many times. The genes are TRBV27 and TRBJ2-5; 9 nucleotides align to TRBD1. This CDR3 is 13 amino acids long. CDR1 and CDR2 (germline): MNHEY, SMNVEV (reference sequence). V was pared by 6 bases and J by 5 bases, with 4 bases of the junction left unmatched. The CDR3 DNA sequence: TGTGCCAGCAGAAGGACAGGGGTGGAGACCCAGTACTTC. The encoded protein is CASRRTGVETQYF.

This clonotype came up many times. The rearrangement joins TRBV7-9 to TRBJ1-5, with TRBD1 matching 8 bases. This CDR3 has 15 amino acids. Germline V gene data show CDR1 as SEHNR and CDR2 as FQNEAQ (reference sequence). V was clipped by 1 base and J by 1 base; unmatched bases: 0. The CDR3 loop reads CASSLGQGSNQPQHF. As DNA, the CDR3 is TGTGCCAGCAGCTTAGGACAGGGGAGCAATCAGCCCCAGCATTTT.

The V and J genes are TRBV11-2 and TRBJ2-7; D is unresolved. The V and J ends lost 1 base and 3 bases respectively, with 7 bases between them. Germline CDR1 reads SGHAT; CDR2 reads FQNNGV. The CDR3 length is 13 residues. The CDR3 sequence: CASSLGSVYEQYF. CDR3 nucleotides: TGTGCCAGCAGCTTAGGATCCGTCTACGAGCAGTACTTC.

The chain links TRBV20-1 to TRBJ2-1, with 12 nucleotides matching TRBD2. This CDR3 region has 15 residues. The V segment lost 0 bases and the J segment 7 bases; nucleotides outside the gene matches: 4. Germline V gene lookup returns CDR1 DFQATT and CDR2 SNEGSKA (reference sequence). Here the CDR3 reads CSARDVGTSGNEQFF. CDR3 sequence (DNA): TGCAGTGCTAGAGATGTGGGGACTAGCGGGAATGAGCAGTTCTTC.

CDR3 sequence reads: CASKGPGDSPYNEQFF. CDR3 DNA sequence: TGTGCCAGCAAAGGACCCGGCGACAGCCCCTACAATGAGCAGTTCTTC. The chain has TRBV6-1 and TRBJ2-1, with D tentatively TRBD1 (5 bases). Germline V gene lookup returns CDR1 MNHNS and CDR2 SASEGT. This CDR3 has 16 amino acids. Trimming removed 7 bases from V and 2 bases from J, with 18 bases in between.

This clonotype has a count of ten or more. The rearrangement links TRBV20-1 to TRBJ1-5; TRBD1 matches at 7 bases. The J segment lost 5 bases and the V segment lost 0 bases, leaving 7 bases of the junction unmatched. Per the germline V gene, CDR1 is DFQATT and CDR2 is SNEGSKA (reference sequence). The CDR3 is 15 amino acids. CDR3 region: CSARDLGDRYQPQHF. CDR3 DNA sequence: TGCAGTGCTAGAGATCTCGGGGACAGATATCAGCCCCAGCATTTT.

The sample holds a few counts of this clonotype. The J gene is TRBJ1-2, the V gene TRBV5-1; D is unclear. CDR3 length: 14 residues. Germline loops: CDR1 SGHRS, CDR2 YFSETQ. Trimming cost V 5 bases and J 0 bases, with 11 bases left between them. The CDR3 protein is CASRDGGANYGYTF. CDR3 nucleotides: TGCGCCAGCAGGGACGGTGGAGCTAACTATGGCTACACCTTC. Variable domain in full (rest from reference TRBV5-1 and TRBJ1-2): KAGVTQTPRYLIKTRGQQVTLSCSPISGHRSVSWYQQTPGQGLQFLFEYFSETQRNKGNFPGRFSGRQFSNSRSEMNVSTLELGDSALYLCASRDGGANYGYTFGSGTRLTVV.

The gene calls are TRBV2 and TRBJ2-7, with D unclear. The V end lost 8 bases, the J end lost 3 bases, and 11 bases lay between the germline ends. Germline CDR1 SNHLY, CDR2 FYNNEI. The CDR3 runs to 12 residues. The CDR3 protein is CASGPQNYEQYV. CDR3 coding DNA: TGTGCCAGCGGCCCCCAGAACTACGAGCAGTACGTC.